The clone carrying this T cell receptor (beta chain) was counted between two and nine times. The antigen remains unidentified. Trimming shortened V by 5 bases and J by 1 base, and 11 bases separated the two germline ends. This CDR3 contains 15 residues. The germline CDR1 and CDR2 sequences are SEHNR and FQNEAQ (reference sequence). Time point noted: newly diagnosed GD, antithyroid drugs for less than 3 months. RNA isolated from PBMCs was used to make the TCR library. TCR beta libraries were built with iRepertoire HTBI primers and Arm-PCR of CDR3 regions. TCRdb re-called the multiplex PCR reads through MiXCR, storing one row per CDR3 protein. Here the sample spans about 520,000 distinct CDR3 sequences, about 12% being singletons. The data belong to a study of regulatory T cells in long-lasting Graves disease. Study-wide results and limits: Persistent cases favored TRBV28, TRBJ1-2 and TRBJ2-5.

These data are also associated with another study on T cells in Graves' hyperthyroidism and ophthalmopathy. That source notes: Patients were excluded for uncontrolled infection, other autoimmune disease, pregnancy or lactation.

The clonotype was recovered from a woman aged 25-40 years with Graves disease. The V and J genes are TRBV7-9 and TRBJ2-2; D uncertain. This material consisted of peripheral blood mononuclear cells (PBMCs), taken at new diagnosis, from a patient treated with antithyroid drugs. The CDR3 sequence: CASSMLGRNTGELFF. In DNA, the CDR3 is TGTGCCAGCAGCATGCTTGGACGGAACACCGGGGAGCTGTTTTTT.